These T cell receptor beta chains were read from a single sample in a study of blood T cell repertoires in COVID-19. Only in-frame clones appear in the TCRdb table, and some are missing; sequencing was by immunoSEQ multiplex PCR. This sample has approximately 280,000 clones, with around nine tenths found just once. The material sequenced was peripheral blood. All receptors come from a woman aged 25 to 39 with COVID-19, enrolled during active disease. CDR3s leave out the opening cysteine and the closing phenylalanine or tryptophan.

>TRBV13|TRBJ1-3
ASSPMDSRGNTIY
>TRBV28|TRBJ2-7
ASSLWVAGGYEQY
>TRBV11-2|TRBJ1-1
ASSFQGTEAF
>TRBV6-2/TRBV6-3|TRBJ1-5
ASSFSGQGVNQPQH
>TRBV6-6|TRBJ2-7
ASSTPSGSEQY
>TRBV7-9|TRBJ1-4
ASSARQAAANEKLF
>TRBV3-1/TRBV3-2|TRBJ2-5
ASSQRPAPGETQY
>TRBV6-5|TRBJ2-2
ASSYVAQGEAGELF
>TRBV7-3|TRBJ2-1
ASSLSIAGFSSYNEQF
>TRBV11-2|TRBJ2-7
ASSLVGGGSSYEQY
>TRBV7-2|TRBJ2-5
ASSPGWTEQGTQY
>TRBV6-1|TRBJ2-7
ASSELQGLDGQY
>TRBV18|TRBJ1-4
ASSPPGQGAEKLF
>TRBV7-3|TRBJ2-5
ASSPGTLGGRMETQY
>TRBV28|TRBJ2-5
ASSLEGASSWAQY
>TRBV27|TRBJ1-5
ASSFRDSNQPQH
>TRBV7-2|TRBJ2-3
ASSPRTSGAGTQY
>TRBV4-1|TRBJ2-3
ASKGQSTDTQY
>TRBV15|TRBJ2-1
ATSSLLASEQF
>TRBV2|TRBJ2-3
ASIAEPEADTQY
>TRBV5-1|TRBJ2-5
ASSYPMDRGPQETQY
>TRBV5-4|TRBJ1-3
ASSPGQQRSGNTIY
>TRBV19|TRBJ2-3
ASSIASGRGGDTQY